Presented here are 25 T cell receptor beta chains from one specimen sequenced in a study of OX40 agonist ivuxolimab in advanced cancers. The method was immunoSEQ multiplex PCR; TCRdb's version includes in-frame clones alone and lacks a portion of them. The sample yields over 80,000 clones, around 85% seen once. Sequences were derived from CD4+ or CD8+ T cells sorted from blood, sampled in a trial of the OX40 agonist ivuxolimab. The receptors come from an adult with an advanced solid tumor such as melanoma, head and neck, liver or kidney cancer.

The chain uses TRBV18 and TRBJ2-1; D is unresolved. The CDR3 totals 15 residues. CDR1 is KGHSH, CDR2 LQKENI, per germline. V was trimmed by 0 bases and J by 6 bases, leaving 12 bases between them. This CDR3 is CASSPPWSESNEQFF. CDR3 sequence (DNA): TGTGCCAGCTCACCACCTTGGAGTGAAAGCAATGAGCAGTTCTTC.

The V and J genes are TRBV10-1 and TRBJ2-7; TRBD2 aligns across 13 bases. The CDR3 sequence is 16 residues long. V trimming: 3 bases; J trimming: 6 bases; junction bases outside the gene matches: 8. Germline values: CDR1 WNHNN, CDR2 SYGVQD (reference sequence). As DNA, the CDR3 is TGCGCCAGCAGTGACCGCGGACTAGCGGGAGCGGGCGAGCAGTACTTC. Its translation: CASSDRGLAGAGEQYF.

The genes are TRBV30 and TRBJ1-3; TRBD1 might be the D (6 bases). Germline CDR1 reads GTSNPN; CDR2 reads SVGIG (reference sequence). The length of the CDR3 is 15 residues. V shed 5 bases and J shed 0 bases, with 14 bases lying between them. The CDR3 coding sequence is TGTGCCTGGGTTGACAGGTCCGGCTCTGGAAACACCATATATTTT. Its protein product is CAWVDRSGSGNTIYF.

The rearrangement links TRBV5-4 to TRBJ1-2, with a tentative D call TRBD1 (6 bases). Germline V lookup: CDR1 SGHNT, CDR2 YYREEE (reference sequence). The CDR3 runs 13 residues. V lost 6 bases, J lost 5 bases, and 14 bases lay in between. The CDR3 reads CASTQGGTYGYTF. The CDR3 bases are TGTGCCAGCACCCAAGGGGGGACTTATGGCTACACCTTC. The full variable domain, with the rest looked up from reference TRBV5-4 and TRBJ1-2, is ETGVTQSPTHLIKTRGQQVTLRCSSQSGHNTVSWYQQALGQGPQFIFQYYREEENGRGNFPPRFSGLQFPNYSSELNVNALELDDSALYLCASTQGGTYGYTFGSGTRLTVV.

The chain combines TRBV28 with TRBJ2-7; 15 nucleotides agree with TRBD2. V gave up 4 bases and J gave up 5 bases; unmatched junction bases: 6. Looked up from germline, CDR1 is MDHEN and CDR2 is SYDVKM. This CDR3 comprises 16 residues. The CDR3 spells CASSSMGLAGGHEQYF. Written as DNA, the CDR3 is TGTGCCAGCAGTTCTATGGGACTAGCGGGAGGCCACGAGCAGTACTTC. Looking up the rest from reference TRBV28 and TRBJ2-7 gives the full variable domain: DVKVTQSSRYLVKRTGEKVFLECVQDMDHENMFWYRQDPGLGLRLIYFSYDVKMKEKGDIPEGYSVSREKKERFSLILESASTNQTSMYLCASSSMGLAGGHEQYFGPGTRLTVT.

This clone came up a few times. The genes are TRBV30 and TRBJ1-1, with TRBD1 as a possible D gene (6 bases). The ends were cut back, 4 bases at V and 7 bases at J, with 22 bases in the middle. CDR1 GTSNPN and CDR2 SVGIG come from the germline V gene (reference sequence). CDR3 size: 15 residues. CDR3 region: CAWTSLGAAGLEAFF. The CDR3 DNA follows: TGTGCCTGGACCTCCTTGGGGGCCGCGGGCCTTGAAGCTTTCTTT.

DNA of the CDR3: TGTGCCAGCAGTTTTCAGGGGAATTACAATGAGCAGTTCTTC. Encoded protein: CASSFQGNYNEQFF. This chain connects TRBV28 to TRBJ2-1, with D perhaps matching TRBD1 (6 bases). Germline CDR1 is MDHEN and CDR2 is SYDVKM. V shed 3 bases and J shed 4 bases, with 10 bases lying between them. The CDR3 is 14 amino acids.

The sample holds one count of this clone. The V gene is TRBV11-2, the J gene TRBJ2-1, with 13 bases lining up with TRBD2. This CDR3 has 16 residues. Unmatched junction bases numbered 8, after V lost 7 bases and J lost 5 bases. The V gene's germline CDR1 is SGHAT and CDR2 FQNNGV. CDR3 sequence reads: CASTVPGLAGNNEQFF. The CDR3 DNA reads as TGTGCCAGCACCGTCCCGGGACTAGCGGGAAACAATGAGCAGTTCTTC.

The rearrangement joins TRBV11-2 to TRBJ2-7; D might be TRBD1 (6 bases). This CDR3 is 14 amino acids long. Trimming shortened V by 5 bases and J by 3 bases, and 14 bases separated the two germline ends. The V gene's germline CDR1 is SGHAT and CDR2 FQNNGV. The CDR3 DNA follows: TGTGCCAGCAGCCCCCAACAGGGTAACTACGAGCAGTACTTC. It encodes CASSPQQGNYEQYF.

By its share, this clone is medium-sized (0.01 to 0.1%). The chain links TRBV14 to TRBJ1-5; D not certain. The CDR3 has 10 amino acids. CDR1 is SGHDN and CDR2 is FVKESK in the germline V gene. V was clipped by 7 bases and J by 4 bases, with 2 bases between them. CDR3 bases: TGTGCCAGCACAAATCAGCCCCAGCATTTT. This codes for CASTNQPQHF.

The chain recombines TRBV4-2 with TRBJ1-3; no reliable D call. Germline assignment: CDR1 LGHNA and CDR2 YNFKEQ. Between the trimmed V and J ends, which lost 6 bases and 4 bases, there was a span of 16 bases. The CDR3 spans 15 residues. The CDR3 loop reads CASSASSVLGNTIYF. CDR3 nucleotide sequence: TGTGCCAGCAGTGCTTCGTCGGTGTTAGGAAACACCATATATTTT.

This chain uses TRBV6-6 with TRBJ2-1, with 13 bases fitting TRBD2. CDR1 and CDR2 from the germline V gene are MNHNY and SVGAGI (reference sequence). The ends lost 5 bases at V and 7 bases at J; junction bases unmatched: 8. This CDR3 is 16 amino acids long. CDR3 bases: TGTGCCAGCAGTCAACCGGGACTAGCGGGAAAGAATGAGCAGTTCTTC. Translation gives CASSQPGLAGKNEQFF.

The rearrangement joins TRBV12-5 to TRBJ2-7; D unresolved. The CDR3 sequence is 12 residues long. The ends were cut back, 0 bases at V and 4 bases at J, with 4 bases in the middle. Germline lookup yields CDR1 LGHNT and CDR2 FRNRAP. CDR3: CASGLVGYEQYV. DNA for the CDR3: TGTGCTAGTGGTTTGGTGGGGTACGAGCAGTACGTC.

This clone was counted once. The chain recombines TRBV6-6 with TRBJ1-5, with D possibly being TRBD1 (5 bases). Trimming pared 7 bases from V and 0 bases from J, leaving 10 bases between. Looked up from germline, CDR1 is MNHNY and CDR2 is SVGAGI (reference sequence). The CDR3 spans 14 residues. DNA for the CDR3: TGTGCCAGCACCGGGGCCGATAGCAATCAGCCCCAGCATTTT. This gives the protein CASTGADSNQPQHF.

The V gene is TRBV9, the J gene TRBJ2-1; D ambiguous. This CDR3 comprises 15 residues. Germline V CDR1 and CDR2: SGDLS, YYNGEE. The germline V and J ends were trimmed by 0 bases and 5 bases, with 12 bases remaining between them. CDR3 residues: CASSVGPTHNNEQFF. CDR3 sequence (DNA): TGTGCCAGCAGCGTAGGACCAACCCATAACAATGAGCAGTTCTTC.

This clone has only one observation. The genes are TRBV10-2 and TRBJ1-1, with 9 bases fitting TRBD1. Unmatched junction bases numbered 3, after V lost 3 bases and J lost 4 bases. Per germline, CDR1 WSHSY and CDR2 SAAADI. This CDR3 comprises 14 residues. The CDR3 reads CASSDQQGATEAFF. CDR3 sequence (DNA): TGCGCCAGCAGTGACCAACAGGGGGCCACTGAAGCTTTCTTT.

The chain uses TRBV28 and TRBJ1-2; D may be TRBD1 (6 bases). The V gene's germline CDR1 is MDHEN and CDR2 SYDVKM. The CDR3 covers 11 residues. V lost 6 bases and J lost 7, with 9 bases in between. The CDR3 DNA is TGTGCCAGCAGCCAGGGGTCTGGCTACACCTTC. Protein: CASSQGSGYTF.

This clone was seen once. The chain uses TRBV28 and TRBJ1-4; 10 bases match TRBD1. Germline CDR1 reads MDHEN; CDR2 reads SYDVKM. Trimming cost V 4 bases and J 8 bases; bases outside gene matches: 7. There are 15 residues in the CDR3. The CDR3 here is CASSSGQGKGEKLFF. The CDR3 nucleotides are TGTGCCAGCAGTTCGGGACAGGGGAAGGGCGAAAAACTGTTTTTT.

The CDR3 DNA follows: TGTGCCAGCAGTTTACCGGGACTACTCTACGAGCAGTACTTC. It yields the protein CASSLPGLLYEQYF. The rearrangement uses TRBV28 and TRBJ2-7; 7 bases match TRBD2. V lost 2 bases and J lost 3; bases outside the gene matches: 4. Germline V gene data show CDR1 as MDHEN and CDR2 as SYDVKM. This CDR3 is built from 14 residues. The whole variable domain, filled in from reference TRBV28 and TRBJ2-7, reads DVKVTQSSRYLVKRTGEKVFLECVQDMDHENMFWYRQDPGLGLRLIYFSYDVKMKEKGDIPEGYSVSREKKERFSLILESASTNQTSMYLCASSLPGLLYEQYFGPGTRLTVT.

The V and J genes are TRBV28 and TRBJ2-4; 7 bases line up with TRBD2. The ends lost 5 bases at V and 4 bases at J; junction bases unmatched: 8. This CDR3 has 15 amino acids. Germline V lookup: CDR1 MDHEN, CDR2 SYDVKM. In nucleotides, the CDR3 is TGTGCCAGCAGTCCCGGGGGGTTTTGGAAAAACATTCAGTACTTC. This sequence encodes CASSPGGFWKNIQYF. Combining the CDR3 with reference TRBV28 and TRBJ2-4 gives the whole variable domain DVKVTQSSRYLVKRTGEKVFLECVQDMDHENMFWYRQDPGLGLRLIYFSYDVKMKEKGDIPEGYSVSREKKERFSLILESASTNQTSMYLCASSPGGFWKNIQYFGAGTRLSVL.

The CDR3 DNA sequence: TGTGCCAGCAGGAGGTCCACCGAACGAGCTTTCTTT. Protein sequence: CASRRSTERAFF. The chain carries TRBV11-2 and TRBJ1-1, with D unresolved. The CDR3 spans 12 residues. Germline V CDR1 and CDR2: SGHAT, FQNNGV. The germline V and J ends were trimmed by 6 bases and 10 bases, with 15 bases remaining between them.

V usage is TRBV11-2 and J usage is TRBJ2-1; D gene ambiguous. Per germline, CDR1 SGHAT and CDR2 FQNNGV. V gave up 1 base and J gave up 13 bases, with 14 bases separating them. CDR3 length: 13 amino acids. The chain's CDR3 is CASSLGSLPRQFF. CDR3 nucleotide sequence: TGTGCCAGCAGCTTAGGGAGCCTCCCCCGACAGTTCTTC.

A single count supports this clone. CDR3 coding DNA: TGTGCCAGCAGTGACGCTACTAGTCGCGGCACCGGGGAGCTGTTTTTT. This translates into CASSDATSRGTGELFF. This rearrangement joins TRBV6-1 to TRBJ2-2; D is perhaps TRBD2 (5 bases). Trimming removed 3 bases from V and 4 bases from J, with 15 bases in between. There are 16 residues in the CDR3. CDR1 and CDR2 from the germline V gene are MNHNS and SASEGT.

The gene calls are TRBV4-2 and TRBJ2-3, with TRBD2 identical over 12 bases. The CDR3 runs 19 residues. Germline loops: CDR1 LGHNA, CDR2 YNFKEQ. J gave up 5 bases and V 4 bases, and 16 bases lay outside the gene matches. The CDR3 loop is CASSPLGPSGRAKVDTQYF. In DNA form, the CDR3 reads TGTGCCAGCAGCCCCTTGGGTCCTAGCGGGAGGGCGAAGGTAGATACGCAGTATTTT.

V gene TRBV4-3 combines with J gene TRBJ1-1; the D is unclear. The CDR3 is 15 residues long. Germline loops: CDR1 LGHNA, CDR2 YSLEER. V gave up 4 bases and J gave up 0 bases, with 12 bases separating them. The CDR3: CASSLGSYMNTEAFF. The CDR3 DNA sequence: TGCGCCAGCAGCCTCGGGAGTTACATGAACACTGAAGCTTTCTTT.